The clone carrying this T cell receptor (beta chain) was detected ten times or more. Antigen: not known. These data come from a study of spatial heterogeneity in lung cancer. Across the whole study: Those follow-up PBMC samples that were available underwent sequencing, at a median interval of around 23 months following resection. Regarding the study as a whole: At tumor resection, ubiquitous expanded TCRs were detected in blood more often than later.

This CDR3 is 14 amino acids long. The germline V gene encodes CDR1 SGHAT and CDR2 FQNNGV. The V end lost 5 bases, the J end lost 2 bases, and 12 bases lay between the germline ends. Time point noted: blood at routine non-recurrence follow-up after resection. The study sequenced unsorted whole RNA from tumor, nontumor lung or frozen PBMC. TCR cDNA molecules each had a unique molecular identifier. TCRdb re-called the 5' RACE reads through MiXCR, storing one row per CDR3 protein. The sample holds over 15,000 distinct CDR3 sequences, about 20% seen once. Sequences were derived from PBMCs, sampled at follow-up. The sequence was collected from a male donor with early-stage non-small cell lung cancer. The rearrangement uses TRBV11-2 and TRBJ1-2; D remains unclear. The CDR3 sequence is CASSAGPWNYGYTF. CDR3 bases: TGTGCCAGCAGCGCCGGACCGTGGAACTATGGCTACACCTTC. Variable domain in full (rest from reference TRBV11-2 and TRBJ1-2): EAGVAQSPRYKIIEKRQSVAFWCNPISGHATLYWYQQILGQGPKLLIQFQNNGVVDDSQLPKDRFSAERLKGVDSTLKIQPAKLEDSAVYLCASSAGPWNYGYTFGSGTRLTVV.